This T cell receptor (beta chain) was identified in a study of cytomegalovirus exposure and HLA in healthy donors. Study-wide background: Early released data had approximately 86 million unique TCRs, all coming from HLA-typed donors.

60 Vbeta and 13 Jbeta primers were used in PCR. Assay: immunoSEQ multiplex PCR; the TCRdb copy retains only in-frame clones and omits some. The sample shows about 59,000 clones, over 60% of them seen only once. The germline gives CDR1 SGHTA, CDR2 FQGNSA. V was pared by 1 base and J by 5 bases, with 9 bases of the junction left unmatched. The CDR3 extends over 17 amino acids. Sequenced: PBMCs. The J gene is TRBJ2-7, the V gene TRBV7-2; 12 bases match TRBD2. The receptor comes from a man aged 30-40 years in good health and CMV-seropositive. The CDR3 DNA is TGTGCCAGCAGCTTAGTCCCCCTAGCGGGGGGGCCCCACGAGCAGTACTTC. Translation: CASSLVPLAGGPHEQYF.